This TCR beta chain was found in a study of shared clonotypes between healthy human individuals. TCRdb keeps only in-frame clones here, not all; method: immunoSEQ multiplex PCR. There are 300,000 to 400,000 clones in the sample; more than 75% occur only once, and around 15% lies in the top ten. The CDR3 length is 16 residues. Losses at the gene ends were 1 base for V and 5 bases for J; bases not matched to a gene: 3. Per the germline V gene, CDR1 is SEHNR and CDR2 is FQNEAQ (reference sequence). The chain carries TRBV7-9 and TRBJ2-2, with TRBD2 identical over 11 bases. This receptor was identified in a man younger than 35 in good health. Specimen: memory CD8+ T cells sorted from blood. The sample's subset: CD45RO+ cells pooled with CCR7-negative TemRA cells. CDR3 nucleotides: TGTGCCAGCAGCTTAGGACTAGCGGGGCCGACCGGGGAGCTGTTTTTT. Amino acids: CASSLGLAGPTGELFF.